This passage covers 5 T cell receptor beta chains from one sample sequenced in a study of metastatic and nonmetastatic thyroid tumors (dated by TCRdb to the early 2020s). No patient had received any treatment before thyroid surgery. The library was prepared using PCR. The listed sequencing device is Illumina HiSeq 4000. TCRdb reworked the public reads: Q25 trimming with fastp, MiXCR clone assembly, productive beta chains retained. This sample gives under 20,000 clones in total; 27% of them show up just once. The ten largest clones capture about 13% of the sample. Specimen: adjacent normal tissue. The receptor source for this set is a female donor with papillary thyroid cancer or a benign thyroid nodule (not recorded which). Some clones in this sample may be carry-over from other donors' samples.

This clone has ten or more counts. The chain links TRBV4-2 to TRBJ2-1; D is possibly TRBD2 (5 bases). This CDR3 is 19 amino acids long. Germline CDR1 reads LGHNA; CDR2 reads YNFKEQ. The germline V and J ends were trimmed by 4 bases and 0 bases, with 22 bases remaining between them. In DNA, the CDR3 is TGTGCCAGCAGCCCCCTAACATTTAGCGACAAGAGCTCCTACAATGAGCAGTTCTTC. This encodes CASSPLTFSDKSSYNEQFF.

CDR3 sequence reads: CSAPGQGFDDTQYF. The CDR3 DNA follows: TGCAGTGCCCCGGGACAGGGTTTCGATGATACGCAGTATTTT. The chain combines TRBV20-1 with TRBJ2-3; 9 bases align to TRBD1. Trimming removed 6 bases from V and 6 bases from J; junction bases left unmatched: 10. Germline V gives CDR1 DFQATT, CDR2 SNEGSKA (reference sequence). The CDR3 runs 14 residues.

This clone is termed medium-sized (0.01 to 0.1%). V is TRBV3-1 and J is TRBJ1-6; possibly TRBD1 for D (6 bases). The CDR3 has 15 amino acids. The V gene lost 2 bases and the J gene lost 6 bases, with 11 bases spanning the gap. The germline gives CDR1 LGHDT, CDR2 YNNKEL (reference sequence). As DNA, the CDR3 is TGTGCCAGCAGCCAATTGTTAGGGGGTAATTCACCCCTCCACTTT. As protein: CASSQLLGGNSPLHF.

V is TRBV6-1 and J is TRBJ2-7, with 7 positions matching TRBD2. The trim removed 5 bases at V and 4 bases at J, leaving 8 bases unmatched. Germline lookup yields CDR1 MNHNS and CDR2 SASEGT. The CDR3 extends over 14 amino acids. CDR3 loop: CASSPTCGSYEQYF. The CDR3 coding sequence is TGTGCCAGCAGTCCCACCTGCGGGAGTTACGAGCAGTACTTC.

This chain connects TRBV20-1 to TRBJ1-6; 9 bases agree with TRBD1. This CDR3 has 16 amino acids. V trimming: 0 bases; J trimming: 7 bases; junction bases outside the gene matches: 7. The germline CDR1 and CDR2 sequences are DFQATT and SNEGSKA (reference sequence). The CDR3 DNA is TGCAGTGCTAGAGATCTCGGGGACAGGGTGAATTCACCCCTCCACTTT. It is translated as CSARDLGDRVNSPLHF.